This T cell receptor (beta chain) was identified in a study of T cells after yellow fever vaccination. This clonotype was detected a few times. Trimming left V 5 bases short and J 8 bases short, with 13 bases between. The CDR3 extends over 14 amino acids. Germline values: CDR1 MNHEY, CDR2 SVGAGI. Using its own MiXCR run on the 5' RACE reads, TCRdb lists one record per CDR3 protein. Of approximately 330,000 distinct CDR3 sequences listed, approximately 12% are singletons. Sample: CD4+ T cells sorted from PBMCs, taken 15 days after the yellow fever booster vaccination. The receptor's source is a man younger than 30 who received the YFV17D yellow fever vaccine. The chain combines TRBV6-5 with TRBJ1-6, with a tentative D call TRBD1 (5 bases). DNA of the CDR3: TGTGCCAGCAGTAAACGGGGCAGAGATTCACCCCTCCACTTT. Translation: CASSKRGRDSPLHF.